These 27 T cell receptor beta chains were sequenced from one sample in a study of breast tumors, draining lymph nodes, adjacent tissues. Breast cancer patients provided tissue from their axillary draining lymph nodes. TCRdb processed the multiplex PCR reads anew with MiXCR; each CDR3 protein has one entry. The profile shows under 250,000 distinct CDR3 sequences, roughly 30% of them singletons. The sample comprised axillary lymph node tissue. Every receptor here comes from a female donor with breast cancer. Some clones in this sample may be carry-over from other donors' samples.

This clonotype was counted ten times or more. The rearrangement joins TRBV9 to TRBJ1-6; a weak D match, TRBD1 (6 bases). Germline V lookup: CDR1 SGDLS, CDR2 YYNGEE. This CDR3 region has 15 residues. Trimming took off 0 bases at V and 7 bases at J, with 11 bases between the two ends. CDR3 sequence: CASSVEWGGNSPLHF. The CDR3 nucleotides are TGTGCCAGCAGCGTAGAATGGGGGGGCAATTCACCCCTCCACTTT.

The chain combines TRBV7-3 with TRBJ2-1; 10 bases align to TRBD2. With 1 base clipped from V and 0 bases from J, the junction kept 0 bases outside the gene matches. Per the germline V gene, CDR1 is SGHTA and CDR2 is FQGTGA. There are 16 residues in the CDR3. The CDR3 DNA is TGTGCCAGCAGCTTAATAGCGGGGGGCTCCTACAATGAGCAGTTCTTC. Translation: CASSLIAGGSYNEQFF.

This clonotype was recorded at least ten times. CDR3 loop: CASSQFITGTNYGYTF. In DNA, the CDR3 is TGTGCCAGCAGCCAATTTATAACCGGGACTAACTATGGCTACACCTTC. This sequence joins TRBV3-1 and TRBJ1-2; D uncertain. V lost 2 bases to trimming and J lost 0 bases, with 13 bases between them. The germline V gene has CDR1 LGHDT and CDR2 YNNKEL (reference sequence). There are 16 residues in the CDR3.

On this clonotype: A much larger clonotype is one base distant, so this may be a read error. J is TRBJ1-2 and V is TRBV6-5; D is unclear. V lost 5 bases to trimming and J lost 2 bases, with 9 bases between them. This CDR3 spans 13 amino acids. Germline CDR1 and CDR2: MNHEY and SVGAGI. CDR3 residues: CASSHEGNYGYTF. The DNA of the CDR3 is TGTGCCAGCAGTCACGAAGGAAACTATGGCTACACCTTC.

The CDR3 sequence: CSADRLAGTGELFF. CDR3 DNA sequence: TGCAGTGCAGACAGACTAGCGGGCACCGGGGAGCTGTTTTTT. The rearrangement uses TRBV20-1 and TRBJ2-2; TRBD2 agrees at 10 bases. The junction had 5 bases not matched to a gene; V was cut back by 6 bases and J by 4 bases. The CDR3 is 14 amino acids. Germline CDR1 is DFQATT and CDR2 is SNEGSKA (reference sequence).

This clonotype was seen many times. This chain links TRBV11-3 with TRBJ2-7; no definite D call. The germline CDR1 and CDR2 sequences are SGHNT and YENEEA. The CDR3 loop spans 14 amino acids. Trimming removed 3 bases at V and 2 bases at J, with 11 bases between. This CDR3 reads CASSLNRVTYEQYF. DNA for the CDR3: TGTGCCAGCAGCTTGAATCGAGTTACCTACGAGCAGTACTTC.

This chain uses TRBV24-1 with TRBJ2-3; D not resolved. V lost 0 bases to trimming and J lost 11 bases, with 14 bases between them. Germline V gene sequence: CDR1 KGHDR, CDR2 SFDVKD. This CDR3 region has 14 residues. CDR3 nucleotides: TGTGCCACCAGTGATTTGGGGCGTTACAATGAGCAGTATTTT. This sequence encodes CATSDLGRYNEQYF.

Points on this clonotype: Possible read error: a much larger clone is one base away. Likely a read error: the CDR3 ends without its conserved phenylalanine or tryptophan. The rearrangement links TRBV4-1 to TRBJ2-1; weak D call: TRBD2 (6 bases). The CDR3 sequence is 13 residues long. Germline values: CDR1 MGHRA, CDR2 YSYEKL. Deletions cut 6 bases from V and 8 bases from J, with 14 bases between. CDR3 sequence reads: CASRGTGRDEQFI. In DNA, the CDR3 is TGCGCCAGCAGAGGGACTGGGCGAGATGAGCAGTTCATC.

This clonotype was counted ten times or more. The gene calls are TRBV6-4 and TRBJ2-1; D remains unclear. Trimming removed 6 bases at V and 9 bases at J, with 15 bases between. Germline V gene lookup returns CDR1 MRHNA and CDR2 SNTAGT. The length of the CDR3 is 13 residues. The CDR3 bases are TGTGCCAGCAGCAGCCGTTCGGGTGGTGAGCAGTTCTTC. It codes for CASSSRSGGEQFF.

This clonotype was detected many times. The chain joins TRBV29-1 to TRBJ2-2, with 10 nucleotides matching TRBD2. V dropped 4 bases and J dropped 2; count of bases not matched to a gene: 4. CDR3 length: 15 residues. From germline, CDR1 is SQVTM and CDR2 ANQGSEA. The CDR3 DNA is TGCAGCGTTGCAGCGGGAGGGCCTAACACCGGGGAGCTGTTTTTT. Translating gives CSVAAGGPNTGELFF.

This clonotype was seen many times. The chain is built from TRBV30 and TRBJ2-1, with D possibly being TRBD1 or TRBD2 (5 bases each). The CDR3 has 13 residues. V lost 4 bases, J lost 0 bases, and 7 bases lay in between. Germline V gene data show CDR1 as GTSNPN and CDR2 as SVGIG (reference sequence). CDR3 nucleotides: TGTGCCTGGACGGGACCCTCCTACAATGAGCAGTTCTTC. Translated: CAWTGPSYNEQFF.

The sample holds many counts of this clonotype. This chain connects TRBV7-2 to TRBJ2-4; 11 nucleotides agree with TRBD2. The CDR3 has 16 residues. The trim removed 2 bases at V and 7 bases at J, leaving 7 bases unmatched. Germline CDR1 and CDR2: SGHTA and FQGNSA. CDR3 sequence: CASSLTSGSIGNIQYF. CDR3 coding DNA: TGTGCCAGCAGCTTAACTAGCGGGAGCATTGGTAACATTCAGTACTTC.

A remark on this clonotype: A much larger clone differs by one base, so this may be a read error. This sequence joins TRBV24-1 and TRBJ1-1, with D possibly matching TRBD1 (5 bases). The germline gives CDR1 KGHDR, CDR2 SFDVKD. The CDR3 loop spans 13 amino acids. The CDR3: CATSGVGGTEASF. CDR3 coding DNA: TGTGCCACCAGCGGCGTCGGTGGGACTGAAGCTTCCTTT.

This clonotype came up many times. Since a much larger clone is just one base distant, this may be a read error. CDR3 amino acids: CSARKGSGRATQYF. The CDR3 DNA follows: TGCAGTGCTAGAAAGGGTAGCGGGAGGGCGACCCAGTACTTC. The chain links TRBV20-1 to TRBJ2-5; 11 positions agree with TRBD2. V lost 2 bases, J lost 7 bases, and 6 bases stayed unmatched. Germline V CDR1 and CDR2: DFQATT, SNEGSKA (reference sequence). The CDR3 contains 14 residues.

This clonotype has ten or more counts. The chain recombines TRBV20-1 with TRBJ1-6; D might be TRBD1 (5 bases). Trimming shortened V by 5 bases and J by 10 bases, and 15 bases separated the two germline ends. The germline gives CDR1 DFQATT, CDR2 SNEGSKA (reference sequence). The CDR3 is 13 residues long. Written as DNA, the CDR3 is TGCAGTGCTCAAAATCAGGGCTTGTCACCCCTCCACTTT. Amino acids: CSAQNQGLSPLHF.

The chain joins TRBV12-3 or TRBV12-4 to TRBJ1-4, with a weak D call TRBD1 (6 bases). The CDR3 consists of 18 residues. V was shortened by 11 bases and J by 0 bases, with 25 bases between the two germline ends. In DNA, the CDR3 is TGTGCCGGCATGACGAAGATCAGGGGCCTTGCAACTAATGAAAAACTGTTTTTT. Protein: CAGMTKIRGLATNEKLFF.

For this clonotype: At one boundary the junction diverges from the germline segment, which might be a read error. This rearrangement joins TRBV14 to TRBJ1-6; TRBD1 matches at 7 bases. CDR3 size: 15 residues. Germline V gene data show CDR1 as SGHDN and CDR2 as FVKESK. The CDR3 coding sequence is TGTGCCAGCACCCAGGGGGAGAGGGATAATTCACCCCCCCACTTT. Translating gives CASTQGERDNSPPHF.

The table lists this clonotype with many counts. A clone one base away is much larger, so this may be a read error. Here the CDR3 DNA reads TGTGCCAGCAGTCAAGGCTCGAGTCAAGAGACCCAGTACTTC. It yields the protein CASSQGSSQETQYF. This chain links TRBV6-4 with TRBJ2-5; D not certain. The V end was cut by 5 bases, the J end by 2 bases, with 12 bases between. The CDR3 extends over 14 amino acids. Germline values: CDR1 MRHNA, CDR2 SNTAGT.

The chain links TRBV5-6 to TRBJ1-2; 7 bases are a match to TRBD1. This CDR3 is 14 amino acids long. The junction had 11 bases not matched to a gene; V was cut back by 4 bases and J by 8 bases. Germline loops: CDR1 SGHDT, CDR2 YYEEEE. The CDR3 DNA sequence: TGTGCCAGCAGCCCAGGGACAGCGGGTGTCGGCTACACCTTC. It is translated as CASSPGTAGVGYTF.

About this clonotype: One base away lies a much larger clone, so this may be a sequencing read error. The V gene is TRBV7-9, the J gene TRBJ2-1; the match to TRBD1 covers 8 bases. From germline, CDR1 is SEHNR and CDR2 FQNEAQ (reference sequence). The J segment lost 5 bases and the V segment lost 1 base, leaving 16 bases of the junction unmatched. This CDR3 contains 19 residues. CDR3 region: CASSLDEVGAGQAHNEQFF. The CDR3 DNA is TGTGCCAGCAGCTTAGACGAGGTTGGTGCGGGACAGGCTCACAATGAGCAGTTCTTC.

This clonotype came up many times. J is TRBJ1-4 and V is TRBV30; 9 bases are a match to TRBD1. V lost 1 base to trimming and J lost 7 bases; unmatched junction nucleotides: 7. The CDR3 runs 15 residues. From germline, CDR1 is GTSNPN and CDR2 SVGIG (reference sequence). The CDR3 sequence is CAWSAGTGSSEKLFF. The CDR3 nucleotides read TGTGCCTGGAGTGCCGGGACAGGGAGCAGTGAAAAACTGTTTTTT.

At least ten counts were recorded for this clonotype. The rearrangement links TRBV7-9 to TRBJ2-1; D is possibly TRBD2 (5 bases). Germline CDR1 SEHNR, CDR2 FQNEAQ (reference sequence). The V end lost 3 bases, the J end lost 4 bases, and 10 bases lay between the germline ends. The CDR3 covers 14 residues. CDR3 amino acids: CASSLGARYNEQFF. CDR3 coding DNA: TGTGCCAGCAGCTTGGGAGCCAGGTACAATGAGCAGTTCTTC.

There are many counts of this clonotype. The chain recombines TRBV20-1 with TRBJ2-2; TRBD2 aligns across 8 bases. J was trimmed by 1 base and V by 5 bases; bases with no gene match: 9. The CDR3 is 16 residues long. The germline V gene has CDR1 DFQATT and CDR2 SNEGSKA (reference sequence). CDR3 sequence: CSASSLTSVNTGELFF. The CDR3 DNA is TGCAGTGCTTCCTCCTTGACTAGCGTGAACACCGGGGAGCTGTTTTTT.

For this clonotype: A much larger clone is a single base away; this may be a read error. The rearrangement links TRBV6-5 to TRBJ2-7; 9 bases map to TRBD1. Germline lookup yields CDR1 MNHEY and CDR2 SVGAGI. The CDR3 is 18 amino acids. Written as DNA, the CDR3 is TGTGCCAACAGTTACCACGCCGCGGACAGGGGAGCACCCTACGAGCAGTACTTC. Amino acids: CANSYHAADRGAPYEQYF.

This clonotype showed up many times. The J gene is TRBJ2-7, the V gene TRBV29-1; D ambiguous. This CDR3 is built from 12 residues. The ends were cut back, 0 bases at V and 4 bases at J, with 7 bases in the middle. Germline V gives CDR1 SQVTM, CDR2 ANQGSEA. This CDR3 reads CSVEDTAYEQYF. Here the CDR3 DNA reads TGCAGCGTTGAAGATACAGCGTACGAGCAGTACTTC.

At least ten counts were recorded for this clonotype. CDR3 DNA: TGTGCCAGCAGCGTAATGTGGTATAGCCAACACTCTGGAAACACCATATATTTT. Protein: CASSVMWYSQHSGNTIYF. This chain uses TRBV9 with TRBJ1-3, with unresolved D. In germline, CDR1 is SGDLS, CDR2 YYNGEE. The CDR3 runs to 18 residues. V shed 1 base and J shed 0 bases, with 17 bases lying between them.

Comment on this clonotype: Just one base apart from a much larger clone, this may be a read error. The chain couples TRBV6-5 to TRBJ2-2, with TRBD2 matching 7 bases. Germline CDR1 MNHEY, CDR2 SVGAGI. V lost 7 bases to trimming and J lost 5 bases; unmatched junction nucleotides: 10. This CDR3 contains 15 residues. CDR3 nucleotide sequence: TGTGCCAGCATGCCGGCTAGCGGAAAAACCGGGGAGCTGTTTTTT. Translating gives CASMPASGKTGELFF.